Included here is one TCR beta chain sequence, with context. The data were obtained in a study of blood T cell repertoires in COVID-19. Trimming pared 0 bases from V and 2 bases from J, leaving 16 bases between. The length of the CDR3 is 17 residues. Germline CDR1 and CDR2: MGHRA and YSYEKL. Clones were read by immunoSEQ multiplex PCR, and TCRdb kept only the in-frame ones, dropping some. This sample has about 120,000 clones; 60% to 80% occur once, and the top ten carry 16%. The V and J genes are TRBV4-1 and TRBJ2-5; weak D call: TRBD1 (5 bases). The sequence came from a woman older than 75 with active or convalescent COVID-19. Sequencing used peripheral blood. The CDR3 sequence: CASSQDRARTHQETQYF. In DNA, the CDR3 is TGCGCCAGCAGCCAAGATAGGGCGAGGACACATCAAGAGACCCAGTACTTC.